This T cell receptor beta chain derives from a study of blood T cell repertoires in COVID-19 (dated by TCRdb to the early 2020s). Concerning the study at large: Samples covering the acute and convalescent phases of COVID-19 were provided by collaborators in the United States, Italy and Spain. Nearly every sample came with metadata listing a de-identified subject ID, COVID-19 status, age in years and sex. Where available, HLA class I and class II types were taken from metadata supplied by the sample provider and were not determined by assay-based typing. The repertoires were released in a freely available public database intended as a resource for research on the immune response to SARS-CoV-2. The prospective study material was composed of cDNA or gDNA derived from T cells, B-cell-depleted T cells, or PBMCs. Samples came from the ongoing ImmuneRACE study (first 160 participants) plus 1,254 subjects from 6 global collaborators. Subjects who had been exposed to COVID-19, were actively infected with it, or had recovered from it provided the deeply sampled blood TCRbeta repertoires that made up the dataset. General study outcomes and caveats: How much clinical and demographic metadata was included differed by source and by participant, and the metadata was provided uncurated.

The immunoSEQ Assay, a bias-controlled multiplex PCR, was used to amplify TCRbeta CDR3 regions from genomic DNA. The original pipeline was this. Nucleated cell counts per sample were estimated from amplification of reference gene primers within the assay. Sequence reads were collapsed and filtered to measure the absolute abundance of every unique TCRbeta CDR3 rearrangement. Productive Simpson clonality was computed per sample as the square root of Simpson's diversity index over productive rearrangements. TCRdb provides this immuneACCESS table in a form limited to in-frame rearrangements. Some clones are lacking; in checked studies, under half of them reflect an unresolved V gene, and why the rest are absent is not known. V, J and clone size were drawn from that table, and D and trimming were deduced from the DNA. This sample has just over 85,000 clones in its table, and roughly nine tenths of those were observed once. The ten largest clones capture roughly 8.7% of the sample.

To note about this clone: Its cognate antigen has yet to be identified. No much larger clone exists at a distance of one base, and base qualities are not known.

Whole blood was collected in K2EDTA tubes by collaborating institutions according to the institutions' own protocols. Collaborator samples were shipped for TCRbeta analysis as frozen whole blood, isolated PBMCs, or DNA extracted from either sample type. The CDR3 holds 13 amino acids from the cysteine to the phenylalanine. The kept DNA is CDR3 alone, 39 bases in frame from the first base. V loses 8 bases, J loses 4 bases, and the germline ends lie 14 bases apart. Reading the germline V gene (reference sequence) gives CDR1 LNHDA and CDR2 SQIVND. This TCR derives from a man in his forties or fifties with acute or convalescent COVID-19. Sequencing was carried out using peripheral blood. Recombination connected TRBV19 to TRBJ2-5; TRBD1 is perhaps the D gene, given 6 matching bases. The DNA is TGTGCCAGTCGAAGAGGGGGTCTAGAGACCCAGTACTTC. This gives the protein CASRRGGLETQYF.